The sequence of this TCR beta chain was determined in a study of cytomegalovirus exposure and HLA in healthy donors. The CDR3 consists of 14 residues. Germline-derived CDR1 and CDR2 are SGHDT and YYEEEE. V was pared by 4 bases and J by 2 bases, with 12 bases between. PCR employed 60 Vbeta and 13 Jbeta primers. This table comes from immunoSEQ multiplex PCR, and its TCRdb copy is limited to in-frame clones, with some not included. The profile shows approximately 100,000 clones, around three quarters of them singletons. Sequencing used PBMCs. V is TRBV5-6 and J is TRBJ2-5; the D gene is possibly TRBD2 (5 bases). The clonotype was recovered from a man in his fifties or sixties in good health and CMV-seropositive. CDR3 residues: CASSPVGSQETQYF. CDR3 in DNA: TGTGCCAGCAGCCCGGTAGGGAGTCAAGAGACCCAGTACTTC.